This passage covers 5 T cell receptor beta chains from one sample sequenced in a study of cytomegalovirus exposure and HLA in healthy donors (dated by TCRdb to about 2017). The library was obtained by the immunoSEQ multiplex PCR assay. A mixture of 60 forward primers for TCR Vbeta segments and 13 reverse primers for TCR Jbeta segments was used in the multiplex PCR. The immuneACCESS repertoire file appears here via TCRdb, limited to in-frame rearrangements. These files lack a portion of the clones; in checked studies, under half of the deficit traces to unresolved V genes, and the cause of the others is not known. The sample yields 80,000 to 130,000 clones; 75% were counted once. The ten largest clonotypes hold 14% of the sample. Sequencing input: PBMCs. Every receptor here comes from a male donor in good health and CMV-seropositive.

CDR3 sequence: CAIRVTSTDTQYF. The CDR3 DNA reads as TGTGCCATCCGAGTGACTAGCACAGATACGCAGTATTTT. The chain recombines TRBV5-4 with TRBJ2-3; D call uncertain. V was clipped by 9 bases and J by 0 bases, with 11 bases between them. From germline, CDR1 is SGHNT and CDR2 YYREEE (reference sequence). The CDR3 has 13 amino acids.

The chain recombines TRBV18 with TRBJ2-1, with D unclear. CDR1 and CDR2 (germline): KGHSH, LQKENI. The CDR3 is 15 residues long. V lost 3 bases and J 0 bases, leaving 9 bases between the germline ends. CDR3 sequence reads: CASSPAQSSYNEQFF. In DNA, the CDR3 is TGTGCCAGCTCACCGGCACAGAGCTCCTACAATGAGCAGTTCTTC.

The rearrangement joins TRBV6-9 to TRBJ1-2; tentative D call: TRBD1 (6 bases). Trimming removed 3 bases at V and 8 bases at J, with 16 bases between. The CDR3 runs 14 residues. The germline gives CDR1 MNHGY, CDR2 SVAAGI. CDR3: CASSYRGYWCGYTF. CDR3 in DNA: TGTGCCAGCAGTTACAGGGGATATTGGTGCGGCTACACCTTC.

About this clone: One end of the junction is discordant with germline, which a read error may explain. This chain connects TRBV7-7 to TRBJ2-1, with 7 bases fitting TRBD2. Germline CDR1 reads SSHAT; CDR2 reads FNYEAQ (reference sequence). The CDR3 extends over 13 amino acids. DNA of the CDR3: TGTGCTAGCAGCTTAGATTTTAGCGGGCAGCAGTTCTTC. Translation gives CASSLDFSGQQFF.

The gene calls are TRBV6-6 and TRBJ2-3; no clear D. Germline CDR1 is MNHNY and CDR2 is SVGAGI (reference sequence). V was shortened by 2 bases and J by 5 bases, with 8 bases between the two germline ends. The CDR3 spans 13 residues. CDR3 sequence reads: CASSYTIRDTQYF. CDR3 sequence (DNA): TGTGCCAGCAGTTACACGATTAGAGATACGCAGTATTTT.